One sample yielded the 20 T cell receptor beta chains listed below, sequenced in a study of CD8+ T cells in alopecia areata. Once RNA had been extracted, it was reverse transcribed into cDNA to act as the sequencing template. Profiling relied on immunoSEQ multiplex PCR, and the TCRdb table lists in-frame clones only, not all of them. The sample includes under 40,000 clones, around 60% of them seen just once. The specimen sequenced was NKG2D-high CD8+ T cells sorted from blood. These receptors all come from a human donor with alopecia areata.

The CDR3 reads CASRGTGATYEQYF. The CDR3 nucleotides are TGTGCCAGCAGGGGGACAGGGGCTACCTACGAGCAGTACTTC. This chain connects TRBV6-1 to TRBJ2-7; 10 bases fit TRBD1. CDR3 size: 14 residues. Germline CDR1 MNHNS, CDR2 SASEGT. The J segment lost 2 bases and the V segment lost 6 bases, leaving 4 bases of the junction unmatched.

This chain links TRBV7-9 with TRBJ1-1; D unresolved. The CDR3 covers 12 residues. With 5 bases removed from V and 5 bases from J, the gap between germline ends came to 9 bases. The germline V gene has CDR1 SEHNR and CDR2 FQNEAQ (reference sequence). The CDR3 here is CASSPAGTEAFF. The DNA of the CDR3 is TGTGCCAGCAGCCCGGCGGGTACTGAAGCTTTCTTT.

The CDR3 here is CASSQGQMNTEAFF. CDR3 DNA: TGCGCCAGCAGCCAGGGACAGATGAACACTGAAGCTTTCTTT. This chain uses TRBV4-1 with TRBJ1-1; TRBD1 aligns across 7 bases. V was clipped by 3 bases and J by 0 bases; unmatched bases: 1. Germline CDR1 is MGHRA and CDR2 is YSYEKL. The CDR3 is 14 residues long.

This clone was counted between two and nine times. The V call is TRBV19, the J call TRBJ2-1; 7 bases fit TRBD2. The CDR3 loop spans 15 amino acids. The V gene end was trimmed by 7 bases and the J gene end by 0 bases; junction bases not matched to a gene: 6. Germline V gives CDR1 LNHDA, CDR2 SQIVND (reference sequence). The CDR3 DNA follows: TGTGCCAGTACGTTAGCGGGTTCCTCCTACAATGAGCAGTTCTTC. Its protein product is CASTLAGSSYNEQFF.

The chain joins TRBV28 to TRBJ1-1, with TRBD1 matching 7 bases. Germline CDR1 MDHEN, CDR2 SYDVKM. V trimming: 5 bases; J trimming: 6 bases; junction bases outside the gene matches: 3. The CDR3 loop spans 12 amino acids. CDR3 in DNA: TGTGCCAGCAGTCCAGGGGGTCCTGAAGCTTTCTTT. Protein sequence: CASSPGGPEAFF.

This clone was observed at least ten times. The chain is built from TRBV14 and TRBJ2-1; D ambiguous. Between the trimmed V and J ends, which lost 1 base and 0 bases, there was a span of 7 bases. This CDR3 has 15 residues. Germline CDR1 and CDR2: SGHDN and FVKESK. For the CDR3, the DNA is TGTGCCAGCAGCCAAGTCGGCTTCTCCTACAATGAGCAGTTCTTC. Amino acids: CASSQVGFSYNEQFF.

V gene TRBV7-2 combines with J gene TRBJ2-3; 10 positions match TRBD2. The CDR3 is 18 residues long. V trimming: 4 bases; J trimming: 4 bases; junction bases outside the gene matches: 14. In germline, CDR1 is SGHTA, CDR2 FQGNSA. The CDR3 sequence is CASSWTASGSYWADTQYF. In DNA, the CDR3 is TGTGCCAGCAGCTGGACCGCTAGCGGGAGCTATTGGGCAGATACGCAGTATTTT.

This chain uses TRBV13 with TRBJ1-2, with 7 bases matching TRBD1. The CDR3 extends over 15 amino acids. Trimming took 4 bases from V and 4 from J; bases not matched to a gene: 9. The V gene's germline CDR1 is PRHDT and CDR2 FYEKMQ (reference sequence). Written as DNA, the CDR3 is TGTGCCAGCAGCTATCGGCAGGGGGTATCCTATGGCTACACCTTC. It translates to CASSYRQGVSYGYTF.

CDR3 amino acids: CASSLSREGSPLHF. DNA of the CDR3: TGTGCCAGCAGCTTAAGCAGGGAGGGTTCACCCCTCCACTTT. V usage is TRBV7-2 and J usage is TRBJ1-6; a weak D match, TRBD1 (5 bases). CDR1 is SGHTA, CDR2 FQGNSA, per germline. This CDR3 is 14 amino acids long. V was trimmed by 2 bases and J by 9 bases, leaving 11 bases between them. Together with reference TRBV7-2 and TRBJ1-6, the CDR3 gives the full variable domain: GAGVSQSPSNKVTEKGKDVELRCDPISGHTALYWYRQSLGQGLEFLIYFQGNSAPDKSGLPSDRFSAERTGGSVSTLTIQRTQQEDSAVYLCASSLSREGSPLHFGNGTRLTVT.

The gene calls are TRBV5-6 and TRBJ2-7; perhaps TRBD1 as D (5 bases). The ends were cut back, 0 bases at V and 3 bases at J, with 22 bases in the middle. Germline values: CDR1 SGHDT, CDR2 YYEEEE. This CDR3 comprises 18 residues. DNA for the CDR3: TGTGCCAGCAGCTTGGCCGGTGGAGCAGGGCCCCTCCTCTACGAGCAGTACTTC. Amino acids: CASSLAGGAGPLLYEQYF.

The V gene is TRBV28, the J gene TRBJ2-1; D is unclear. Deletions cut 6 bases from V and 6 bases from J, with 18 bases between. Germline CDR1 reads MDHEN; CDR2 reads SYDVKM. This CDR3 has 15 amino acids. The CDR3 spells CASRSRDLRSNEQFF. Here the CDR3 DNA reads TGTGCCAGCAGGAGCAGAGATCTAAGGTCCAATGAGCAGTTCTTC. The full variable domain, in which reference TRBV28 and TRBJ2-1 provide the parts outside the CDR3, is DVKVTQSSRYLVKRTGEKVFLECVQDMDHENMFWYRQDPGLGLRLIYFSYDVKMKEKGDIPEGYSVSREKKERFSLILESASTNQTSMYLCASRSRDLRSNEQFFGPGTRLTVL.

The CDR3 loop is CASSSHRGRVLDEQFF. The CDR3, as DNA: TGTGCCAGCAGCTCCCACAGGGGAAGGGTGTTGGATGAGCAGTTCTTC. The chain has TRBV13 and TRBJ2-1; 7 bases are shared with TRBD1. V was clipped by 4 bases and J by 8 bases; unmatched bases: 14. CDR3 size: 16 residues. Germline-derived CDR1 and CDR2 are PRHDT and FYEKMQ (reference sequence).

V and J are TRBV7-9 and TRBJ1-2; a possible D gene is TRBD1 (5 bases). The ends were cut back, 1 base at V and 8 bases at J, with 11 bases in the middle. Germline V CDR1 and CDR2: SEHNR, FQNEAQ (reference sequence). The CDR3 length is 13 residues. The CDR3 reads CASSLGAGKGYTF. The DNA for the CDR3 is TGTGCCAGCAGCTTAGGAGCAGGGAAGGGCTACACCTTC.

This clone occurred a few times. This CDR3 reads CASTGQWGANVLTF. The CDR3 DNA follows: TGTGCCAGCACGGGGCAGTGGGGGGCCAACGTCCTGACTTTC. V and J are TRBV27 and TRBJ2-6; either TRBD1 or TRBD2 may supply D (5 bases each). The ends were cut back, 7 bases at V and 4 bases at J, with 11 bases in the middle. The CDR3 has 14 residues. Germline V gene data show CDR1 as MNHEY and CDR2 as SMNVEV (reference sequence).

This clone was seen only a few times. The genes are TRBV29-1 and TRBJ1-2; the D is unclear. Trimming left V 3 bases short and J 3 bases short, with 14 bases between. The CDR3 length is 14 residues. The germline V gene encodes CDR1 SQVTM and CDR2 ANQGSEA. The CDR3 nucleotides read TGCAGCGTTGAGGCGGGCAGAGAATACTATGGCTACACCTTC. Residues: CSVEAGREYYGYTF.

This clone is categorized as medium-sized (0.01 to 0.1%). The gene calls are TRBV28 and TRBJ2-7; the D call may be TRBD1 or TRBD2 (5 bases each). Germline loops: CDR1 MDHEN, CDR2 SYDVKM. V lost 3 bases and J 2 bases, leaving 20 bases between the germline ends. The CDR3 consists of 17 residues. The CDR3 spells CASSFGAGMARAYEQYF. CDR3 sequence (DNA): TGTGCCAGCAGTTTCGGAGCAGGGATGGCGAGGGCCTACGAGCAGTACTTC.

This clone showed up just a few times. CDR3 sequence reads: CASSLDRRTGEQYF. Written as DNA, the CDR3 is TGTGCCAGCAGCTTGGACAGGAGAACGGGCGAGCAGTACTTC. V usage is TRBV5-6 and J usage is TRBJ2-7; D is perhaps TRBD1 (5 bases). Trimming left V 0 bases short and J 6 bases short, with 13 bases between. Per germline, CDR1 SGHDT and CDR2 YYEEEE. This CDR3 region has 14 residues.

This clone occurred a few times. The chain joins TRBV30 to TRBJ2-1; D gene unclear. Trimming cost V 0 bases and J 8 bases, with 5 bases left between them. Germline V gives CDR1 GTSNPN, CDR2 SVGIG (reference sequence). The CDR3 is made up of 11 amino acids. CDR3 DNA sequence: TGTGCCTGGAGTGTAATCTATGAGCAGTTCTTC. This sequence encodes CAWSVIYEQFF.

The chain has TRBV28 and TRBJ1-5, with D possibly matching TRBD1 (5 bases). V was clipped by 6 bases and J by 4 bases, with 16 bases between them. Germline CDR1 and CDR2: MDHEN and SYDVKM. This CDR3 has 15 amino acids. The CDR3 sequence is CASSPTAVRNQPQHF. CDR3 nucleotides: TGTGCCAGCAGCCCGACAGCCGTCCGTAATCAGCCCCAGCATTTT.

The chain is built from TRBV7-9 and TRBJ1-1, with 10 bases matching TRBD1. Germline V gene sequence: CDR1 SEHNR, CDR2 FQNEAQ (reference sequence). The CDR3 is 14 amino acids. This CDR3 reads CGSRDRGMDTEAFF. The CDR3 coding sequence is TGTGGCTCAAGGGACAGGGGTATGGACACTGAAGCTTTCTTT.